This TCR beta chain originates from a study of long-term antiretroviral therapy in people with HIV. J gave up 0 bases and V 1 base, and 3 bases lay outside the gene matches. This CDR3 is built from 15 residues. The germline gives CDR1 GTSNPN, CDR2 SVGIG (reference sequence). None of the participants with HIV were treated outside the United States. A v3.0 immunoSEQ assay was performed at survey level. Sequencing used immunoSEQ multiplex PCR; TCRdb keeps in-frame clones, though not all of them. The table includes about 27,000 clones, 80% to 85% detected once. The sample consisted of unsorted PBMCs, taken 0.8 years before starting antiretroviral therapy. The origin of this receptor is a young man with HIV. The chain combines TRBV30 with TRBJ1-5; 7 nucleotides line up with TRBD1. Here the CDR3 DNA reads TGTGCCTGGAGTGAGGGGGCATCTAGCAATCAGCCCCAGCATTTT. Protein sequence: CAWSEGASSNQPQHF. Full variable domain (outside the CDR3, taken from reference TRBV30 and TRBJ1-5): SQTIHQWPATLVQPVGSPLSLECTVEGTSNPNLYWYRQAAGRGLQLLFYSVGIGQISSEVPQNLSASRPQDRQFILSSKKLLLSDSGFYLCAWSEGASSNQPQHFGDGTRLSIL.